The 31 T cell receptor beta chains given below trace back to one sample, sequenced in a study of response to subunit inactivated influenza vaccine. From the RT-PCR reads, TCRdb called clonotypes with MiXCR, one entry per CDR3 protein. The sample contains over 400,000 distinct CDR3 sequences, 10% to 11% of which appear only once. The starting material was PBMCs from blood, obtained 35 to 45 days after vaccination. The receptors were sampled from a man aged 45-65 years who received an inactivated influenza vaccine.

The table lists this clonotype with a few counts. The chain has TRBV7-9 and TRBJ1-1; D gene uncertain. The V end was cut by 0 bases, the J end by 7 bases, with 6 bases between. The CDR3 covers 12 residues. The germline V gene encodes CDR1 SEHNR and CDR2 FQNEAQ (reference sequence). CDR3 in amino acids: CASSLAPHEAFF. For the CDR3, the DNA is TGTGCCAGCAGCTTAGCGCCACATGAAGCTTTCTTT.

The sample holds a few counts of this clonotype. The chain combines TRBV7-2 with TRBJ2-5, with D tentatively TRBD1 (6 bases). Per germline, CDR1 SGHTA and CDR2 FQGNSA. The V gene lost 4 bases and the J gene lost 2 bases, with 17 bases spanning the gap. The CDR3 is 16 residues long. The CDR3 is CASSYSHRALQETQYF. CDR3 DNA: TGTGCCAGCAGCTACAGCCACAGGGCTCTACAAGAGACCCAGTACTTC.

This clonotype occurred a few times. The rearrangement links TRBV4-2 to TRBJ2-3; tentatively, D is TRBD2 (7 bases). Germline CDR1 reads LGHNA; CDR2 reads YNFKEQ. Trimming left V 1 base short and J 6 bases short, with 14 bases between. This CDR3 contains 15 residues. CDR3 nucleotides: TGTGCCAGCAGCCAAGGGGGGGGCCTCGGGGATACGCAGTATTTT. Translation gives CASSQGGGLGDTQYF.

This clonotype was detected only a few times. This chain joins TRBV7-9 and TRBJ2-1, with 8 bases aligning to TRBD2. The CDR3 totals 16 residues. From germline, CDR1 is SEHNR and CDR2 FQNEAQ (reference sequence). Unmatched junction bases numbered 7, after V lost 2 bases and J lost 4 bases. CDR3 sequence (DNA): TGTGCCAGCAGCTTAAGGGGACTAGTCCCTTACAATGAGCAGTTCTTC. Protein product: CASSLRGLVPYNEQFF.

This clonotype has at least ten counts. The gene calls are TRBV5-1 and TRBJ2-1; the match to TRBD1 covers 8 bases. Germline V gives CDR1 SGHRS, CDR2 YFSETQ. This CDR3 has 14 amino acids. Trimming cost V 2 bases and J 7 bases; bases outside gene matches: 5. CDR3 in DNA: TGCGCCAGCAGCTTTAGACAGGGGTCGAATGAGCAGTTCTTC. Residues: CASSFRQGSNEQFF.

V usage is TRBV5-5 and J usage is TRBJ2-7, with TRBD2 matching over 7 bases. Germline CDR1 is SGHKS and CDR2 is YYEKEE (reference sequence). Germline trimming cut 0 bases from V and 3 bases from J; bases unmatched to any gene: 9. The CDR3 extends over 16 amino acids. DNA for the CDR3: TGTGCCAGCAGCTTGGGGTCCGGACTAGTAAGCTACGAGCAGTACTTC. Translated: CASSLGSGLVSYEQYF.

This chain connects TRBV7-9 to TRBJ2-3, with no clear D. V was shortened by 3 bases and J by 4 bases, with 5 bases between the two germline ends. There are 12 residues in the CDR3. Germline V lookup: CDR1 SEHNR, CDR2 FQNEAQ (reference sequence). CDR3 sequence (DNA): TGTGCCAGCAGCTTTTTTTCAGATACGCAGTATTTT. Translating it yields CASSFFSDTQYF.

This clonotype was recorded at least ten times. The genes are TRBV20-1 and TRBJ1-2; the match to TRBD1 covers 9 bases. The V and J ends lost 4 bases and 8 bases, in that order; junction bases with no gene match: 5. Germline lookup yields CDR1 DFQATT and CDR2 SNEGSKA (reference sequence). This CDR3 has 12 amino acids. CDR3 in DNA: TGCAGTGCTAAAGACGACAGGGGGGGCTACACCTTC. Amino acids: CSAKDDRGGYTF.

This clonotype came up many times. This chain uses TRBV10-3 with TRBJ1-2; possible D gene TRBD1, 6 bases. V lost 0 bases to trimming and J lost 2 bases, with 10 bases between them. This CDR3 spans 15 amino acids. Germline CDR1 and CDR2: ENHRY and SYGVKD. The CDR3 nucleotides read TGTGCCATCAGTGAGTCTGCAGGGGAAAACTATGGCTACACCTTC. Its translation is CAISESAGENYGYTF.

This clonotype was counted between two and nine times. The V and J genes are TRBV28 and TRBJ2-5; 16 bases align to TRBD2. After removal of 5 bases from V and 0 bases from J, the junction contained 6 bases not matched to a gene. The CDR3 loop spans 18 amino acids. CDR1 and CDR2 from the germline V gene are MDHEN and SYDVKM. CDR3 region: CASSPPGLAGGYQETQYF. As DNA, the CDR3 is TGTGCCAGCAGTCCGCCGGGACTAGCGGGGGGGTACCAAGAGACCCAGTACTTC. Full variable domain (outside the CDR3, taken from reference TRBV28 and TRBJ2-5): DVKVTQSSRYLVKRTGEKVFLECVQDMDHENMFWYRQDPGLGLRLIYFSYDVKMKEKGDIPEGYSVSREKKERFSLILESASTNQTSMYLCASSPPGLAGGYQETQYFGPGTRLLVL.

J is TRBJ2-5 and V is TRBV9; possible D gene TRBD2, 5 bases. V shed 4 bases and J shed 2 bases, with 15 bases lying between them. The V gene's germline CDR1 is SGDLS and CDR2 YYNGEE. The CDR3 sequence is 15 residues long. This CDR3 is CASSPGVAQQETQYF. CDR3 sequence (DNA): TGTGCCAGCAGCCCTGGGGTAGCGCAACAAGAGACCCAGTACTTC.

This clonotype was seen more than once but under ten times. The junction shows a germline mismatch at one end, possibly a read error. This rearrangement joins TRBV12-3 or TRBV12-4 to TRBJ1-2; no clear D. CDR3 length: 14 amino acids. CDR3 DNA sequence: TGTGCCACCCAAATGTCGGCAGCTAACTATGACTACACCTTC. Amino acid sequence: CATQMSAANYDYTF.

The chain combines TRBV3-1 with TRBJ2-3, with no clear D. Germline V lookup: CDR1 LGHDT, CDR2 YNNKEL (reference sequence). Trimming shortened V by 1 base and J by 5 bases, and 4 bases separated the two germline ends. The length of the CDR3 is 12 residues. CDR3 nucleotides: TGTGCCAGCAGCCAAGTATTAGATACGCAGTATTTT. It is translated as CASSQVLDTQYF.

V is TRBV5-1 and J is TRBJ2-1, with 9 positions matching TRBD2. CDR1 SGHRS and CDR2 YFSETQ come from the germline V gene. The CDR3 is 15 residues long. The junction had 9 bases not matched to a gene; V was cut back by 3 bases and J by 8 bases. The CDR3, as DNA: TGCGCCAGCAGCTGGGGGGGTAGCGGGAGCTATGAGCAGTTCTTC. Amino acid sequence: CASSWGGSGSYEQFF.

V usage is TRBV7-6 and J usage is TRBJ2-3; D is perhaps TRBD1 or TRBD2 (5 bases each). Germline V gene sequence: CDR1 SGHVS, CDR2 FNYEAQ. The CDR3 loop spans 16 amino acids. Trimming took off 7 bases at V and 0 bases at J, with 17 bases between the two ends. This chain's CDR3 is CASTNIRWGSTDTQYF. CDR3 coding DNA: TGTGCCAGCACTAACATAAGGTGGGGGAGCACAGATACGCAGTATTTT. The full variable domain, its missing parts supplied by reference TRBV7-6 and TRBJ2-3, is GAGVSQSPRYKVTKRGQDVALRCDPISGHVSLYWYRQALGQGPEFLTYFNYEAQQDKSGLPNDRFSAERPEGSISTLTIQRTEQRDSAMYRCASTNIRWGSTDTQYFGPGTRLTVL.

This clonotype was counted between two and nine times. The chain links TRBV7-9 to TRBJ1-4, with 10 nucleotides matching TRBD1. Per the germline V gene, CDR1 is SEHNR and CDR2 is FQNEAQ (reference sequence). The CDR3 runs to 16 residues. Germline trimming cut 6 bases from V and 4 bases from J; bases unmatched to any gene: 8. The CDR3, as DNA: TGTGCCAGCAGTTCAGACAGGGGGCGATTTAATGAAAAACTGTTTTTT. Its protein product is CASSSDRGRFNEKLFF.

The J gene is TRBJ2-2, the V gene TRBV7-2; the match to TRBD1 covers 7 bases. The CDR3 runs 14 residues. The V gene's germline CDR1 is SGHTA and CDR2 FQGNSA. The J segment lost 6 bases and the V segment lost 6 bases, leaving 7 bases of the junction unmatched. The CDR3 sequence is CASRPGTEAGELFF. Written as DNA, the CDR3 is TGTGCCAGCAGACCCGGGACAGAGGCCGGGGAGCTGTTTTTT.

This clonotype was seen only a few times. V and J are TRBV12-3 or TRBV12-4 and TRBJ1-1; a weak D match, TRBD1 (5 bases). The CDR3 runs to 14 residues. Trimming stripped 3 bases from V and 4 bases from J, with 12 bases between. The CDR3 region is CASSLAGVGTEAFF. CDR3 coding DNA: TGTGCCAGCAGTTTGGCGGGGGTTGGCACTGAAGCTTTCTTT.

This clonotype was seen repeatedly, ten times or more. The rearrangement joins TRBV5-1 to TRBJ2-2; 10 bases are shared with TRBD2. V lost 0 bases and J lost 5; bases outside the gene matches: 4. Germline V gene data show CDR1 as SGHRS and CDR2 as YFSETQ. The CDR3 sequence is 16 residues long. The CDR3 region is CASSLALAGLTGELFF. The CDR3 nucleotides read TGCGCCAGCAGCTTGGCACTAGCGGGACTAACCGGGGAGCTGTTTTTT.

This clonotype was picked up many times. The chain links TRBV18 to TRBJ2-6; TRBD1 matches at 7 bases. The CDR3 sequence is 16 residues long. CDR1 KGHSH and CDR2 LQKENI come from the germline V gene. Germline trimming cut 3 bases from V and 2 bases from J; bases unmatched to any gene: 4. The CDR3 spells CASSPYGTAGANVLTF. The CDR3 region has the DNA TGTGCCAGCTCACCCTACGGGACAGCTGGGGCCAACGTCCTGACTTTC.

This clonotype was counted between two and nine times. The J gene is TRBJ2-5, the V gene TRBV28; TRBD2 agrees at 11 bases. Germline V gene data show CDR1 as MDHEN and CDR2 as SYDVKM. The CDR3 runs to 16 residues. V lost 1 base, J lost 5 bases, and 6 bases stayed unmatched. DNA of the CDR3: TGTGCCAGCAGTTTATCCTTAGCGGGAGGGGGCGAGACCCAGTACTTC. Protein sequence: CASSLSLAGGGETQYF.

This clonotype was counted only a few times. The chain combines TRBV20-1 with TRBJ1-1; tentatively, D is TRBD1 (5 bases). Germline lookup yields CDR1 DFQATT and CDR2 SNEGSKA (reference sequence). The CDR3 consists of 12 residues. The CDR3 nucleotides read TGCAGCGGTAGACGCCAGGGAACTGAAGCTTTCTTT. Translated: CSGRRQGTEAFF.

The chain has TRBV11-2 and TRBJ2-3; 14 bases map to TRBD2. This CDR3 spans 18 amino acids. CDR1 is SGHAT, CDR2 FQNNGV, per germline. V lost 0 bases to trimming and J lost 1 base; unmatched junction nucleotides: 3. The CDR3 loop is CASSLDPGLAGGTDTQYF. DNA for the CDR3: TGTGCCAGCAGCTTAGATCCGGGACTAGCGGGGGGCACAGATACGCAGTATTTT.

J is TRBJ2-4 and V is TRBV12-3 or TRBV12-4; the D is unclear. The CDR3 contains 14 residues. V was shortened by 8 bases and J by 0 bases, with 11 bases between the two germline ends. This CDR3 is CASRRVEAKNIQYF. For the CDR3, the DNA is TGTGCCAGCCGACGGGTTGAAGCCAAAAACATTCAGTACTTC.

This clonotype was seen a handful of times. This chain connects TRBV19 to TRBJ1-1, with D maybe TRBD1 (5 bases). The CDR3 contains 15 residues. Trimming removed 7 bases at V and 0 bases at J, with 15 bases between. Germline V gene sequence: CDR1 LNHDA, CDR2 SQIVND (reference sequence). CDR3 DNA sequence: TGTGCCAGTACCAGGGAGGGACGGCTGAACACTGAAGCTTTCTTT. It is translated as CASTREGRLNTEAFF.

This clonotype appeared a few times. The CDR3 nucleotides are TGTGCCAGCAGTTTAGACGGGACAGATAATGAAAAACTGTTTTTT. As protein: CASSLDGTDNEKLFF. This chain links TRBV12-3 or TRBV12-4 with TRBJ1-4; 7 nucleotides line up with TRBD1. Trimming cost V 1 base and J 4 bases; bases outside gene matches: 3. The length of the CDR3 is 15 residues.

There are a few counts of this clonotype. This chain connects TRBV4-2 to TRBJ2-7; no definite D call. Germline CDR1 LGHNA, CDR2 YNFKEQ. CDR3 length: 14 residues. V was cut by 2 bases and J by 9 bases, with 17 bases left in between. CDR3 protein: CASSQPDRPGMQYF. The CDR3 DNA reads TGTGCCAGCAGCCAACCGGACCGCCCCGGAATGCAGTACTTC.

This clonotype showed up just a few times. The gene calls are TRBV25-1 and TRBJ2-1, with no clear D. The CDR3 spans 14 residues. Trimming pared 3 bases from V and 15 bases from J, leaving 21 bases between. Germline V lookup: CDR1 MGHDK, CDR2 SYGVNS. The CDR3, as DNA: TGTGCCAGCAGTGACTCCACGCTGATTTCAGGTTCGTTCTTC. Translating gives CASSDSTLISGSFF.

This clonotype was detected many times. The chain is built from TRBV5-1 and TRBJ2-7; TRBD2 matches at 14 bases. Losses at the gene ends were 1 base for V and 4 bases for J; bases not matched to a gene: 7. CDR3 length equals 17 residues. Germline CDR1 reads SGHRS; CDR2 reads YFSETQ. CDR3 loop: CASSLRLAGGFTYEQYF. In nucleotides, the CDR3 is TGCGCCAGCAGCTTGAGACTAGCGGGAGGGTTTACGTACGAGCAGTACTTC.

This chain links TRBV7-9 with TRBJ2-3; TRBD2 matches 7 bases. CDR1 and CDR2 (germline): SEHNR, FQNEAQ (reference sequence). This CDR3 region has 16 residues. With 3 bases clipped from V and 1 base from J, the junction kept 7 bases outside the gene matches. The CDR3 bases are TGTGCCAGCAGCTTTGAGGGAGGGCGAGGCACAGATACGCAGTATTTT. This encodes CASSFEGGRGTDTQYF. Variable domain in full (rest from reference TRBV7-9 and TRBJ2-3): DTGVSQNPRHKITKRGQNVTFRCDPISEHNRLYWYRQTLGQGPEFLTYFQNEAQLEKSRLLSDRFSAERPKGSFSTLEIQRTEQGDSAMYLCASSFEGGRGTDTQYFGPGTRLTVL.

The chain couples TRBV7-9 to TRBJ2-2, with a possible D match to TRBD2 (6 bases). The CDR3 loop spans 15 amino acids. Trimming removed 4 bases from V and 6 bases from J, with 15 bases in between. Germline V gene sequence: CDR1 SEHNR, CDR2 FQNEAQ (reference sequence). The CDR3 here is CASSSRLVSAGELFF. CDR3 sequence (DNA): TGTGCCAGCAGCTCCCGACTAGTATCCGCCGGGGAGCTGTTTTTT.